Listed below are T cell receptor beta chains from one sample, sequenced in a study of OX40 agonist ivuxolimab in advanced cancers. Repertoires were generated with immunoSEQ multiplex PCR, while TCRdb's copy carries only in-frame clones and drops some. This sample carries some 76,000 clones, approximately 89% of them seen once, and the ten largest clones take about 0.75%. This material consisted of CD4+ or CD8+ T cells sorted from blood, taken in a trial of the OX40 agonist ivuxolimab. The receptor set was obtained from an adult with an advanced solid tumor such as melanoma, head and neck, liver or kidney cancer. The CDR3 runs from the conserved cysteine through the conserved F or W. D genes are given only for firm matches. Only part of the rows carry a size: once, few, many, or a class if the clone is expanded.

v_call	d_call	clone_size	j_call	cdr3_aa	cdr3_nt
TRBV19	TRBD1	.	TRBJ2-1	CASSHRTGSSYNEQFF	TGTGCCAGTAGTCACAGGACAGGTAGCTCCTACAATGAGCAGTTCTTC
TRBV5-1	.	.	TRBJ2-2	CASSSDNPGRPAGELFF	TGCGCCAGCAGCTCGGACAATCCGGGACGACCCGCCGGGGAGCTGTTTTTT
TRBV7-2	.	.	TRBJ1-6	CASSLGGVAYNSPLHF	TGTGCCAGCAGCTTAGGGGGGGTTGCCTATAATTCACCCCTCCACTTT
TRBV7-2	.	.	TRBJ2-7	CASSWTGGPPSYEQYF	TGTGCCAGCAGCTGGACGGGGGGCCCTCCCTCCTACGAGCAGTACTTC
TRBV27	.	.	TRBJ2-7	CASSLLETPYEQYF	TGTGCCAGCAGTCTTTTGGAAACCCCTTACGAGCAGTACTTC
TRBV11-2	TRBD1	.	TRBJ1-1	CASGFRGMNTEAFF	TGTGCCAGCGGATTCAGGGGGATGAACACTGAAGCTTTCTTT
TRBV18	.	once	TRBJ2-1	CASSPSSGSGEQFF	TGTGCCAGCTCACCCTCGTCGGGTTCCGGTGAGCAGTTCTTC
TRBV28	.	.	TRBJ2-7	CASKLPAGSSYEQYF	TGTGCCAGCAAATTGCCTGCCGGTAGCTCCTACGAGCAGTACTTC
TRBV27	.	.	TRBJ1-2	CASSPREGIYGYTF	TGTGCCAGCAGTCCCCGGGAGGGAATCTATGGCTACACCTTC
TRBV10-3	TRBD1	.	TRBJ2-2	CAISAGQGATGELFF	TGTGCCATCAGTGCAGGACAGGGGGCGACCGGGGAGCTGTTTTTT
TRBV19	TRBD2	.	TRBJ2-3	CASSPSGATDTQYF	TGTGCCAGTAGTCCGAGCGGGGCCACAGATACGCAGTATTTT
TRBV7-2	.	.	TRBJ1-1	CASSLNPSNTEAFF	TGTGCCAGCAGTCTTAACCCTTCGAACACTGAAGCTTTCTTT
TRBV27	TRBD2	.	TRBJ2-1	CASSRLAVYNEQFF	TGTGCCAGCTCCAGACTAGCGGTTTACAATGAGCAGTTCTTC
TRBV7-2	TRBD2	.	TRBJ2-3	CASSLDRGGGSPDTQYF	TGTGCCAGCAGCTTAGACCGAGGCGGGGGGTCCCCAGATACGCAGTATTTT
TRBV15	TRBD1	.	TRBJ1-2	CATSRTVVWSRGISNGYTF	TGTGCCACCAGCAGAACGGTAGTTTGGTCCAGGGGGATTTCTAACGGCTACACCTTC
TRBV6-6	TRBD1	.	TRBJ2-1	CASSHSPGQGAEQFF	TGTGCCAGCAGCCATTCTCCGGGACAGGGGGCTGAGCAGTTCTTC
TRBV6-6	TRBD1	.	TRBJ1-1	CASKTGQYTEAFF	TGTGCCAGCAAGACGGGACAGTACACTGAAGCTTTCTTT
TRBV5-1	.	.	TRBJ1-2	CASSLAGAGPYGYTF	TGCGCCAGCAGCTTGGCGGGGGCCGGTCCTTATGGCTACACCTTC
TRBV27	TRBD1	.	TRBJ1-2	CASSWDRDYGYTF	TGTGCCAGCAGTTGGGACAGGGATTATGGCTACACCTTC
TRBV6-5	TRBD1	.	TRBJ2-7	CASSAGQAYEQYF	TGTGCCAGCAGCGCTGGACAGGCCTACGAGCAGTACTTC
TRBV6-1	.	.	TRBJ1-1	CASIPPGHLNTEAFF	TGTGCCAGCATCCCACCGGGACATCTGAACACTGAAGCTTTCTTT
TRBV29-1	.	.	TRBJ1-1	CSVFRDTNTEAFF	TGCAGCGTCTTCCGGGACACAAACACTGAAGCTTTCTTT
TRBV2	.	once	TRBJ1-1	CASSEMRGGTEAFF	TGTGCCAGCAGTGAAATGAGGGGCGGCACTGAAGCTTTCTTT
TRBV5-4	.	.	TRBJ2-1	CASSLELRRTDEQFF	TGTGCCAGCAGCTTGGAACTTAGAAGGACGGATGAGCAGTTCTTC
TRBV15	TRBD1	.	TRBJ1-4	CATSRGGQGNEKLFF	TGTGCCACCAGCAGAGGGGGACAGGGTAATGAAAAACTGTTTTTT
TRBV5-1	.	.	TRBJ2-3	CASSSRRTDTQYF	TGCGCCAGCAGCTCCAGAAGGACAGATACGCAGTATTTT
TRBV2	.	.	TRBJ2-7	CATQTYYEQYF	TGTGCCACCCAAACATACTACGAGCAGTACTTC
TRBV6-5	.	.	TRBJ1-3	CASSSGRIRNTIYF	TGTGCCAGCAGTTCTGGACGGATTAGAAACACCATATATTTT
TRBV27	TRBD1	.	TRBJ1-2	CASSLLGQDYGYTF	TGTGCCAGCAGTTTGCTTGGACAGGACTATGGCTACACCTTC
TRBV10-3	.	.	TRBJ2-3	CAISGSTGRGTDTQYF	TGTGCCATCAGTGGGTCGACAGGGAGGGGCACAGATACGCAGTATTTT
TRBV27	.	few	TRBJ2-7	CASSLTVGEDF	TGTGCCAGCAGTCTTACAGTGGGTGAAGACTTC
TRBV21-1	.	.	TRBJ1-1	CASSKGGVGRGYTEAFF	TGTGCCAGCAGCAAAGGAGGGGTGGGTCGCGGGTACACTGAAGCTTTCTTT
TRBV5-1	.	few	TRBJ1-6	CASSLGLGDRGSPLHF	TGCGCCAGCAGCTTGGGTTTAGGGGACCGTGGTTCACCCCTCCACTTT
TRBV5-4	.	.	TRBJ2-3	CASSGRGADTQYF	TGTGCCAGCAGCGGTAGAGGTGCAGATACGCAGTATTTT
TRBV7-3	.	.	TRBJ1-1	CASSLEGGYTEAFF	TGTGCCAGCAGCTTAGAAGGAGGGTACACTGAAGCTTTCTTT